Sequencing of this T cell receptor beta chain was carried out in a study of T cell responses to AZD1222 COVID-19 vaccine. Study-wide points: Recipients of AZD1222 seropositive at baseline numbered only five or six.

Assay used: immunoSEQ multiplex PCR; TCRdb lists only in-frame clones, some missing. The sample carries about 100,000 clones, about 88% recorded once. Note on this clone: Its antigen is not identified.

Germline V gene data show CDR1 as ENHRY and CDR2 as SYGVKD. Trimming removed 2 bases from V and 3 bases from J; junction bases left unmatched: 4. There are 15 residues in the CDR3. The TCR originated in an adult in good health. The source material was peripheral blood, sampled on day 0 of AZD1222 vaccination. The rearrangement joins TRBV10-3 to TRBJ1-5; 7 positions agree with TRBD1. The CDR3 sequence: CAISEGDRVNQPQHF. The CDR3 region has the DNA TGTGCCATCAGTGAGGGCGACAGGGTCAATCAGCCCCAGCATTTT.